This note documents a single T cell receptor beta chain sequence. CDR3 length: 15 residues. CDR1 is LGHNA and CDR2 is YNFKEQ in the germline V gene. V was cut by 4 bases and J by 0 bases, with 13 bases left in between. The data originate from a study of blood T cell repertoires in COVID-19. Study as a whole: The samples span acute and convalescent COVID-19 from the United States, Italy and Spain. The cDNA or gDNA used as material had been derived from T cells, B-cell-depleted T cells, or PBMCs.

Per the study methods: Counts of nucleated cells, estimated from reference gene primer amplification, were obtained. The data were produced by immunoSEQ multiplex PCR, yet TCRdb's version contains in-frame clones alone and is incomplete. The D gene and trimming were derived from the DNA, and the V and J assignments and clone size from that table. In the table there are around 280,000 clones, about 85% of which are singletons. The sequenced material came from peripheral blood. This sequence originates from a woman aged 50 to 60 who had recovered from COVID-19. The chain carries TRBV4-2 and TRBJ2-7; possibly TRBD1 for D (5 bases). The CDR3 loop reads CASSPGQLSSYEQYF. The CDR3 DNA reads TGTGCCAGCAGCCCCGGACAACTGAGCTCCTACGAGCAGTACTTC.